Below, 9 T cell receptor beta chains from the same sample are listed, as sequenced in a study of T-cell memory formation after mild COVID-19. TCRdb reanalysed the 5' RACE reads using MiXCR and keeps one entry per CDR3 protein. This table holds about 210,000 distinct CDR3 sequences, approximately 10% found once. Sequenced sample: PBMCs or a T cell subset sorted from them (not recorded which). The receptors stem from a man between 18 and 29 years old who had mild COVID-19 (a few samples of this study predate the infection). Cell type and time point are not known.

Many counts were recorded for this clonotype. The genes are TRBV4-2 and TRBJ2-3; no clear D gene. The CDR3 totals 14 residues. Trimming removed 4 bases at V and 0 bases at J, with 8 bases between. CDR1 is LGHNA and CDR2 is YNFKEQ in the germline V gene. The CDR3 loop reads CASSRGLSTDTQYF. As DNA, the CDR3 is TGTGCCAGCAGCCGGGGTTTAAGCACAGATACGCAGTATTTT.

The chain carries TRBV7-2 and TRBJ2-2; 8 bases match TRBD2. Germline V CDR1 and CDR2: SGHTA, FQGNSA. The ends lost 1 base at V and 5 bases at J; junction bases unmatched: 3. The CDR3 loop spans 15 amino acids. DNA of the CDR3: TGTGCCAGCAGCTTAGTCGGGGGGGCGACCGGGGAGCTGTTTTTT. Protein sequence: CASSLVGGATGELFF.

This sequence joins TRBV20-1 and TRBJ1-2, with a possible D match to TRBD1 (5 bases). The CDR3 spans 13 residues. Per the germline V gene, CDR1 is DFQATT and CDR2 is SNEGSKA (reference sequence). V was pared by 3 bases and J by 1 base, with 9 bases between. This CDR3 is CSASLGGNYGYTF. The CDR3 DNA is TGCAGTGCTAGCCTGGGGGGTAACTATGGCTACACCTTC.

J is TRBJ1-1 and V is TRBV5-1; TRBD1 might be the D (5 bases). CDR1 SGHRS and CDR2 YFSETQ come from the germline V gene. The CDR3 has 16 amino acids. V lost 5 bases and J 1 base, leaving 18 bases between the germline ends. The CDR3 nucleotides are TGCGCCAGCAGTCGTTCGCGGGGGATAGGGAACACTGAAGCTTTCTTT. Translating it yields CASSRSRGIGNTEAFF.

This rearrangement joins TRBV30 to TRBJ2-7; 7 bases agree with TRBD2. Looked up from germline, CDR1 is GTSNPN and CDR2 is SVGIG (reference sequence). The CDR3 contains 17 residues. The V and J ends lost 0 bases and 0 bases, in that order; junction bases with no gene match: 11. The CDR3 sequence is CAWSVRAAGVTSYEQYF. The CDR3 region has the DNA TGTGCCTGGAGTGTACGTGCGGCGGGGGTGACCTCCTACGAGCAGTACTTC.

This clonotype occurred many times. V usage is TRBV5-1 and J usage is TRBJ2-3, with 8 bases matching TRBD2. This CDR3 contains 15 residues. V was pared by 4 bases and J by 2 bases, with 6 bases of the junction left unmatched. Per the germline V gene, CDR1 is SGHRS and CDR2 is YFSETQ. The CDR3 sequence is CASSTSSGFTDTQYF. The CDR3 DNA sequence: TGCGCCAGCAGCACATCTAGCGGGTTCACAGATACGCAGTATTTT.

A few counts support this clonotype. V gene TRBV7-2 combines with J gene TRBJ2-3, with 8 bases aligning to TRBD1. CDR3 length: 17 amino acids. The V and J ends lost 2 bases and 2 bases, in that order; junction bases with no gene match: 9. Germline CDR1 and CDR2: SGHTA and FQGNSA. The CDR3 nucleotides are TGTGCCAGCAGCTTAACAGGGGGGTCCTTCGACACAGATACGCAGTATTTT. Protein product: CASSLTGGSFDTDTQYF.

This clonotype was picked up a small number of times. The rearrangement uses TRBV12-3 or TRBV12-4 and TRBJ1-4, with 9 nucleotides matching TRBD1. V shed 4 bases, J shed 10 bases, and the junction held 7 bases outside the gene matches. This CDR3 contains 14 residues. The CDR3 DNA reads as TGTGCCAGCAGTTCGGGACAGGGACTTGTAAAACTGTTTTTT. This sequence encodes CASSSGQGLVKLFF.

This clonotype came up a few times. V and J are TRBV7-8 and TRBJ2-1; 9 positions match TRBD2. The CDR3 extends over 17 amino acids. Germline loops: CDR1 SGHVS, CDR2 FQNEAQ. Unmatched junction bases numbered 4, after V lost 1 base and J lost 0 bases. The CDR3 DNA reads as TGTGCCAGCAGCTTAGGTCTAGCGGGGAGCTCCTACAATGAGCAGTTCTTC. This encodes CASSLGLAGSSYNEQFF.